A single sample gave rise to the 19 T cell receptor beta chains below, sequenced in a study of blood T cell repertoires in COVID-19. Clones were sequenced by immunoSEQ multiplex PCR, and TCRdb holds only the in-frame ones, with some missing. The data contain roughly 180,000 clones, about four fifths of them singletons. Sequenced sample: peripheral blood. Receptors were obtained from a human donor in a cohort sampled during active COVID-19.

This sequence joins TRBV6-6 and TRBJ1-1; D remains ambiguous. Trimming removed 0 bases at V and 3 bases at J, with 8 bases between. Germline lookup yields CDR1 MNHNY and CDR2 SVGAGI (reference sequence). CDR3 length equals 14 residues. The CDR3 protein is CASSYSSGDTEAFF. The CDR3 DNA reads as TGTGCCAGCAGTTACTCGTCCGGGGACACTGAAGCTTTCTTT.

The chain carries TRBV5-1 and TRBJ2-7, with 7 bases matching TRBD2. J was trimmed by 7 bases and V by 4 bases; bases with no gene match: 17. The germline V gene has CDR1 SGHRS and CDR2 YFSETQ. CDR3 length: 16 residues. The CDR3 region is CASSGGTDPRGGEQYF. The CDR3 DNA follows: TGCGCCAGCAGCGGGGGGACGGACCCTCGGGGAGGGGAGCAGTACTTC.

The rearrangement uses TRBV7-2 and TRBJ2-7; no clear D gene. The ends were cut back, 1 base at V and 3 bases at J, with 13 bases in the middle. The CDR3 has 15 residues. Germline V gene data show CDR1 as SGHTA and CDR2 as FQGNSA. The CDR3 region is CASSLDHLGLYEQYF. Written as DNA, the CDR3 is TGTGCCAGCAGCTTAGACCACCTAGGCCTCTACGAGCAGTACTTC.

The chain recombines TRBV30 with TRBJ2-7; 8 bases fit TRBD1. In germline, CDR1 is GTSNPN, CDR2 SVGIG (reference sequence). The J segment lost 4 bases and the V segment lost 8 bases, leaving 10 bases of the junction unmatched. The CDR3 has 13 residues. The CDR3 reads CAGCDRGRYEQYF. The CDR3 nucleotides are TGTGCCGGGTGTGACAGGGGAAGATACGAGCAGTACTTC.

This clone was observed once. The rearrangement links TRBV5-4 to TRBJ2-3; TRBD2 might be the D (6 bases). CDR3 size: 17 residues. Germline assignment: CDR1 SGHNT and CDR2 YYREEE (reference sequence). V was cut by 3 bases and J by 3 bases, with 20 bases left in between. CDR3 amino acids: CASSWEEGRRDTDTQYF. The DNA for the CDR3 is TGTGCCAGCAGCTGGGAGGAGGGCCGTCGTGATACAGATACGCAGTATTTT.

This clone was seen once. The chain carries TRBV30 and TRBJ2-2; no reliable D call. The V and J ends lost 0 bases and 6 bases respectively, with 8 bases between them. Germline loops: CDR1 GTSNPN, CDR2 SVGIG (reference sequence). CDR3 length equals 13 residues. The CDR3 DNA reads TGTGCCTGGAGTGTAGGCCGGGCCGGGGAGCTGTTTTTT. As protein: CAWSVGRAGELFF. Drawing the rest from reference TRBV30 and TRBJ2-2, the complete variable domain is SQTIHQWPATLVQPVGSPLSLECTVEGTSNPNLYWYRQAAGRGLQLLFYSVGIGQISSEVPQNLSASRPQDRQFILSSKKLLLSDSGFYLCAWSVGRAGELFFGEGSRLTVL.

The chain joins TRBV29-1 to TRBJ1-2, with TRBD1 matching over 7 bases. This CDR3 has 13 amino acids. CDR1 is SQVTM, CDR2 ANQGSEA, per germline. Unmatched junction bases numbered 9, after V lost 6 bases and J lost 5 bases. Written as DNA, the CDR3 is TGCAGCGTGGGGGACAGCGCGCCATATGGCTACACCTTC. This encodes CSVGDSAPYGYTF.

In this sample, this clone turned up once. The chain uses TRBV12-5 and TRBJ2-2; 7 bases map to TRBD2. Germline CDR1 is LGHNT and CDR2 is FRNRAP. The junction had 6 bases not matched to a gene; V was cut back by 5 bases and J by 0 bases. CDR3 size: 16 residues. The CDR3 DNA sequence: TGTGCTAGTGGTGCGGGGGTCGTTACGAACACCGGGGAGCTGTTTTTT. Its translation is CASGAGVVTNTGELFF.

The CDR3 spells CASSSQGIPQHF. In DNA, the CDR3 is TGTGCCAGCAGCTCACAGGGAATTCCCCAGCATTTT. J is TRBJ1-5 and V is TRBV2, with D maybe TRBD1 (6 bases). V was trimmed by 6 bases and J by 10 bases, leaving 13 bases between them. CDR3 length: 12 residues. Germline V gene lookup returns CDR1 SNHLY and CDR2 FYNNEI.

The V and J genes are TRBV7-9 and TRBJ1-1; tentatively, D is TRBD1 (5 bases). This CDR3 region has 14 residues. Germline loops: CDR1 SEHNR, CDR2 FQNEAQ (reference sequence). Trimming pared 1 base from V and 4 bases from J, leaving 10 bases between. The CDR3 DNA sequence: TGTGCCAGCAGCTTAGGGGGGGTAGGCACTGAAGCTTTCTTT. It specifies CASSLGGVGTEAFF.

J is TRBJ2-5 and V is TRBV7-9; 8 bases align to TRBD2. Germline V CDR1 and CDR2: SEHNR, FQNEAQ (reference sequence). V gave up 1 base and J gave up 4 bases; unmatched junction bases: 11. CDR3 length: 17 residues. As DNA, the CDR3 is TGTGCCAGCAGCTTAGGGTTGTTAGCGGGGTCTATAGAGACCCAGTACTTC. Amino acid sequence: CASSLGLLAGSIETQYF.

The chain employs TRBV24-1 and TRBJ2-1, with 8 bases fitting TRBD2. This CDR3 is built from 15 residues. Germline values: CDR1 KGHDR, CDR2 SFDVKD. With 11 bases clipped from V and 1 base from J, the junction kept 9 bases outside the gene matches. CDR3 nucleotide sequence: TGTGCCATTGTGACTAGCGCAGGGTCCTACAATGAGCAGTTCTTC. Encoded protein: CAIVTSAGSYNEQFF.

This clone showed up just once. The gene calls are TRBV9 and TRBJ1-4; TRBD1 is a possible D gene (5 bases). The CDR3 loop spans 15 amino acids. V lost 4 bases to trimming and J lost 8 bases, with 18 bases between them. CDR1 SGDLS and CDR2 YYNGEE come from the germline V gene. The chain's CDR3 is CASSPTGLGYEKLFF. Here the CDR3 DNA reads TGTGCCAGCAGCCCTACGGGACTGGGCTACGAAAAACTGTTTTTT.

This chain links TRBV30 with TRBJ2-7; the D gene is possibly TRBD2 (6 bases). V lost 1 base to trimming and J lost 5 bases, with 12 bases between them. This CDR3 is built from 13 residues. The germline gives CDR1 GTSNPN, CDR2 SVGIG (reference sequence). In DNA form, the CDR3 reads TGTGCCTGGAGTGCGGGACTGTCGGACGAGCAGTACTTC. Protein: CAWSAGLSDEQYF.

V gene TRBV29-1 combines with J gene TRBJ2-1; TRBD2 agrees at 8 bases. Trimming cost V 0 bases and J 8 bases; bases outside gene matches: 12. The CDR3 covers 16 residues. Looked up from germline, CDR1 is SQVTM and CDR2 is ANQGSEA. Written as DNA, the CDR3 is TGCAGCGTTGAAGATCGGGGGGGGAGCCTTCGGGATGAGCAGTTCTTC. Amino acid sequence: CSVEDRGGSLRDEQFF.

CDR3 loop: CASSLGGGYTEAFF. The DNA for the CDR3 is TGTGCCAGCAGCTTAGGGGGGGGGTACACTGAAGCTTTCTTT. The V call is TRBV7-8, the J call TRBJ1-1; a possible D gene is TRBD1 (5 bases). V was pared by 1 base and J by 3 bases, with 9 bases between. Germline CDR1 SGHVS, CDR2 FQNEAQ. The CDR3 contains 14 residues.

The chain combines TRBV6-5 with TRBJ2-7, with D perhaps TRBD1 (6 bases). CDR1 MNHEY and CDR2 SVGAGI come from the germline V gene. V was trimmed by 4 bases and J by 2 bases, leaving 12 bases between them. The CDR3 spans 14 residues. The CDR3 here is CASSSNRAPYEQYF. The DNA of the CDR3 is TGTGCCAGCAGTTCAAACAGGGCCCCCTACGAGCAGTACTTC.

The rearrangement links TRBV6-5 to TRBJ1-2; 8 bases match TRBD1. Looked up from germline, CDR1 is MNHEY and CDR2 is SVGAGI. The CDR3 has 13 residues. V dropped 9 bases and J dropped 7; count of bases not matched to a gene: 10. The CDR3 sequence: CASSDRASGGYTF. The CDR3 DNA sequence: TGTGCCAGTTCGGACAGGGCCTCTGGTGGCTACACCTTC.

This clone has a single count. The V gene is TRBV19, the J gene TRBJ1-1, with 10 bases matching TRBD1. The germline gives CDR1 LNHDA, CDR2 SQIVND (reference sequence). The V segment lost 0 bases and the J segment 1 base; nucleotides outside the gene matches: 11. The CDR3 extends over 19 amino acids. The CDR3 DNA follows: TGTGCCAGTAGTATAGATCCTTGGGGGACAGGGGTGCCGAACACTGAAGCTTTCTTT. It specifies CASSIDPWGTGVPNTEAFF.